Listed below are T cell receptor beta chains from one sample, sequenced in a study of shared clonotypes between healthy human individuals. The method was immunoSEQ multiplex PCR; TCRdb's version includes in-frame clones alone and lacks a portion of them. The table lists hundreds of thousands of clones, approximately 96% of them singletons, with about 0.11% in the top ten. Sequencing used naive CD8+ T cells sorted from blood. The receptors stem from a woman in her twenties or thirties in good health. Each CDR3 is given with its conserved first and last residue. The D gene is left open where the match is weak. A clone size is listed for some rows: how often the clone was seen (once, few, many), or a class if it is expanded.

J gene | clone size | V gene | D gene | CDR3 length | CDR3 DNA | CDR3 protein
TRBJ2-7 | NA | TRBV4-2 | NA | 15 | TGTGCCAGCAGCCAAGAGACAGGCTTGTCCTACGAGCAGTACTTC | CASSQETGLSYEQYF
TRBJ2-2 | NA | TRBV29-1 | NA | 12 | TGCAGCGTCGACCTGGCCACCGGGGAGCTGTTTTTT | CSVDLATGELFF
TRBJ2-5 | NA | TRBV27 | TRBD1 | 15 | TGTGCCAGCAGTTACTTTGAGGGGGCGAGTGAGACCCAGTACTTC | CASSYFEGASETQYF
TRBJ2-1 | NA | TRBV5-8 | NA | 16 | TGTGCCAGCAGCTCGGGACTCAGGAGCTCCTACAATGAGCAGTTCTTC | CASSSGLRSSYNEQFF
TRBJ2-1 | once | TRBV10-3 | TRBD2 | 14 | TGTGCCATCAGTGAGTCTGGCGGGAGGGAGGAGCAGTTCTTC | CAISESGGREEQFF
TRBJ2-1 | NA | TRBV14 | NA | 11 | TGTGCCAGCAGCCATAACAATGAGCAGTTCTTC | CASSHNNEQFF
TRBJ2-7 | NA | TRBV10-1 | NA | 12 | TGCGCCAGCAGTGAGTTCTCCTACGAGCAGTACTTC | CASSEFSYEQYF
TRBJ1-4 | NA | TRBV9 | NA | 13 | TGTGCCAGCAGCCCCGGGGGGGGTGAAAAACTGTTTTTT | CASSPGGGEKLFF
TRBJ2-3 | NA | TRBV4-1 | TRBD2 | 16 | TGCGCCAGCAGCCAAGATACGGGAGGGATCACAGATACGCAGTATTTT | CASSQDTGGITDTQYF
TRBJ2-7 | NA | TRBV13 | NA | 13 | TGTGCCAGCAGCGCCAGGGTCCTCCCCGAGCAGTACTTC | CASSARVLPEQYF
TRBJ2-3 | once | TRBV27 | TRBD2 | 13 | TGTGCCAGCAGTTTATCGGGGCTAGCGGGACAGTATTTT | CASSLSGLAGQYF
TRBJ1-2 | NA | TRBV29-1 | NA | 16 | TGCAGCGTTGGGGCCCGGGCCATCCACGGTAACTATGGCTACACCTTC | CSVGARAIHGNYGYTF
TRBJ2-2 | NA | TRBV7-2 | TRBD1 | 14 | TGTGCCATTCCGGGACAGGGTCATCCCGGGGAGCTGTTTTTT | CAIPGQGHPGELFF
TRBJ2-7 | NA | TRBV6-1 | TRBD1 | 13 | TGTGCCAGCACAGAGACAGGGACGTCCGAGCAGTACTTC | CASTETGTSEQYF
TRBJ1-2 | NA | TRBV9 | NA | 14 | TGTGCCAGCAGCCGCGTCGGCAGGGACTATGGCTACACCTTC | CASSRVGRDYGYTF
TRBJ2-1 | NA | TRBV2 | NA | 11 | TGTGCCAGCAGTGACCACAATGAGCAGTTCTTC | CASSDHNEQFF
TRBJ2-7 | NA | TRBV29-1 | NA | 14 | TGCAGCGTTCCTATAACCGGGACGGGCTACGAGCAGTACTTC | CSVPITGTGYEQYF
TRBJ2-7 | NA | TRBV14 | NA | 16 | TGTGCCAGCAGCCCCCCTTCAACTGGCCTCCCTGGCGAGCAGTACTTC | CASSPPSTGLPGEQYF
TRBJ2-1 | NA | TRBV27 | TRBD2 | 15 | TGTGCCAGCAGTTTAAATGCGGGAGGGTTGCATGAGCAGTTCTTC | CASSLNAGGLHEQFF
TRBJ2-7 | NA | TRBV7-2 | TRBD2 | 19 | TGTGCCAGCAGCTTAGCGGAGGTAGCGGGAGCCACCCTGCTCTACGAGCAGTACTTC | CASSLAEVAGATLLYEQYF